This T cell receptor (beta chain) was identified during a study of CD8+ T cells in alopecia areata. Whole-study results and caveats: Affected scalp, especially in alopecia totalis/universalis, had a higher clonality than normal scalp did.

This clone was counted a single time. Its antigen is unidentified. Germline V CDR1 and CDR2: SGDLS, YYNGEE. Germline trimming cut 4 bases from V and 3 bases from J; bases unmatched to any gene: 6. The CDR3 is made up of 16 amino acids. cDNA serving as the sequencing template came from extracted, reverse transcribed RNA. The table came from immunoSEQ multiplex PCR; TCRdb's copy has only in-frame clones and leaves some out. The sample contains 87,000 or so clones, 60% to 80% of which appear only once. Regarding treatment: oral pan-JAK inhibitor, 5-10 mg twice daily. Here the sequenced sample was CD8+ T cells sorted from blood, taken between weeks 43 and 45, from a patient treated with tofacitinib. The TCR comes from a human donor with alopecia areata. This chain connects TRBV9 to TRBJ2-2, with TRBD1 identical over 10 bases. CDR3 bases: TGTGCCAGCAGCTCCCGGGACAGGGGAGACACCGGGGAGCTGTTTTTT. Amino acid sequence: CASSSRDRGDTGELFF.